The clone carrying this TCR beta chain was seen repeatedly, ten times or more. TCR beta libraries were built with iRepertoire HTBI primers and Arm-PCR of CDR3 regions. Each CDR3 protein gets one entry after TCRdb re-called the multiplex PCR reads with MiXCR. The sample carries 400,000 to 450,000 distinct CDR3 sequences, 15% recorded once. This specimen comes from a study of regulatory T cells in long-lasting Graves disease. Time point indicated: newly diagnosed GD, antithyroid drugs for less than 3 months. The TCR library was made from RNA that had been extracted from PBMCs in TRIzol. Trimming took off 1 base at V and 2 bases at J, with 15 bases between the two ends. The CDR3 is 16 amino acids. From germline, CDR1 is SGDLS and CDR2 YYNGEE. The same data also went into a second study, on T cells in Graves' hyperthyroidism and ophthalmopathy. From that report: From stable hyperthyroidism, ophthalmopathy was separated by a 13 V-J model.

The chain joins TRBV9 to TRBJ1-1; D unclear. The sequence was obtained from a woman between 25 and 40 years old with Graves disease. The sequences come from peripheral blood mononuclear cells (PBMCs), collected at new diagnosis, from a patient treated with antithyroid drugs. This chain's CDR3 is CASSVSLATPNTEAFF. Here the CDR3 DNA reads TGTGCCAGCAGCGTAAGCCTCGCCACACCTAACACTGAAGCTTTCTTT. The entire variable domain, with the rest obtained from reference TRBV9 and TRBJ1-1, is as follows: DSGVTQTPKHLITATGQRVTLRCSPRSGDLSVYWYQQSLDQGLQFLIQYYNGEERAKGNILERFSAQQFPDLHSELNLSSLELGDSALYFCASSVSLATPNTEAFFGQGTRLTVV.